A selection of T cell receptor beta chains follows, all from one sample in a study of blood T cell repertoires in COVID-19. Some clones are missing from TCRdb's copy, which holds only in-frame ones; the method was immunoSEQ multiplex PCR. The sample has some 170,000 clones, roughly 86% seen once. The sample was peripheral blood. The source of these receptors is a woman aged 45-65 years with acute or convalescent COVID-19. CDR3s leave out the opening cysteine and the closing phenylalanine or tryptophan. D genes are given only for firm matches.

>TRBJ2-5|TRBV6-2/TRBV6-3|NA
ASSTQQTGQPLETQY
>TRBJ2-1|TRBV14|TRBD1
ASSSTGGAPNEQF
>TRBJ1-1|TRBV30|NA
AWSVGANTEAF
>TRBJ1-6|TRBV6-5|NA
ASSYSIRGDSPLH
>TRBJ1-1|TRBV7-2|NA
ASSLTRTVAEAF
>TRBJ2-1|TRBV11-2|TRBD2
ASSTRGGPTYNEQF
>TRBJ2-1|TRBV5-1|TRBD1
ASSSLWTGGYNEQF
>TRBJ2-1|TRBV7-2|TRBD2
ASTLAGGDYNEQF
>TRBJ2-7|TRBV6-5|TRBD1
ASTHRGDSSYEQY
>TRBJ2-2|TRBV6-2/TRBV6-3|NA
ASSSQTVPGELF
>TRBJ2-2|TRBV29-1|TRBD1
SVTGQGGLTGELF
>TRBJ1-5|TRBV19|NA
ASNRRQEGNQPQH
>TRBJ1-1|TRBV28|NA
ASSFTGRNTEAF
>TRBJ2-7|TRBV11-3|TRBD2
ASSFSSGYEQY
>TRBJ1-5|TRBV24-1|TRBD1
ATSDQAWQGDQPQH
>TRBJ1-4|TRBV5-1|TRBD1
ASSSRAPGGRNEKLF
>TRBJ1-5|TRBV12-3/TRBV12-4|NA
ASSPGQQPQH
>TRBJ2-5|TRBV10-3|NA
AISATPRETQY
>TRBJ2-7|TRBV5-6|TRBD2
ASSLGLAHEQY
>TRBJ1-4|TRBV7-9|NA
ASSLAGGNEKLF
>TRBJ2-3|TRBV29-1|TRBD2
SVDGGGTDTQY
>TRBJ1-2|TRBV19|NA
ASSILGPYYGYT
>TRBJ2-7|TRBV4-1|TRBD1
ASSQGPTGVYEQY
>TRBJ2-7|TRBV15|NA
ATSKDEGVEQY
>TRBJ2-2|TRBV18|TRBD2
ASSPGATSGRPGELF
>TRBJ1-2|TRBV6-6|NA
ASRRGENYGYT
>TRBJ2-7|TRBV6-5|NA
ASRGAPYEQY
>TRBJ1-2|TRBV7-9|NA
ASSPGQLYGYT
>TRBJ2-3|TRBV4-1|NA
ASSHPGDTQY
>TRBJ2-7|TRBV3-1/TRBV3-2|TRBD1
ASSPIDRGGEQY
>TRBJ1-6|TRBV10-3|TRBD1
AISEFRRGQYNSPLH
>TRBJ1-3|TRBV5-1|TRBD1
ASSSGQGVSGNTIY
>TRBJ2-3|TRBV2|NA
ASCGLASSTDTQY
>TRBJ1-5|TRBV6-6|TRBD1
ASKGQVISNQPQH
>TRBJ2-1|TRBV9|TRBD2
ASSATTGTSAYNEQF
>TRBJ2-7|TRBV7-6|TRBD2
ASSGRRDPGGEQY
>TRBJ1-5|TRBV10-3|TRBD1
AISPTGASNQPQH
>TRBJ2-5|TRBV5-1|NA
ASSPGETQY
>TRBJ2-3|TRBV7-9|TRBD2
ASNRGGPPPQY
>TRBJ2-5|TRBV24-1|NA
ATTERGETQY
>TRBJ1-2|TRBV11-2|NA
ASSLGQNYGYT
>TRBJ1-1|TRBV3-1/TRBV3-2|TRBD1
ASSQDRTGNLVAF
>TRBJ2-7|TRBV11-2|NA
ASSVRRSSYEQY
>TRBJ1-1|TRBV30|NA
AWSLGARQAF
>TRBJ1-1|TRBV18|NA
ASSPDSVEAF
>TRBJ2-3|TRBV7-9|TRBD1
AVGQGAIITDTQY